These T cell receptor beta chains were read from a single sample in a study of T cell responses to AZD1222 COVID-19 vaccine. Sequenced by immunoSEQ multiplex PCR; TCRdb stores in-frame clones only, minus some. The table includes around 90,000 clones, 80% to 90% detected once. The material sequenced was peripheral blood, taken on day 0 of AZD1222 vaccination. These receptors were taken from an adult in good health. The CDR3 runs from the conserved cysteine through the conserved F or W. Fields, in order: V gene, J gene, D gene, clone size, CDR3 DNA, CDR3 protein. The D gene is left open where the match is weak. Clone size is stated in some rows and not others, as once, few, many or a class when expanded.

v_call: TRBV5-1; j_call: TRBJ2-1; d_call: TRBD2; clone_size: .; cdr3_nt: TGCGCCAGCAGCTCACCTAGCGGGGGCATTGATGAGCAGTTCTTC; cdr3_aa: CASSSPSGGIDEQFF
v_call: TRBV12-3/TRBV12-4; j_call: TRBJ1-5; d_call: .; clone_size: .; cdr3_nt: TGTGCCAGCAGTTTAAACTATCAGCCCCAGCATTTT; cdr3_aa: CASSLNYQPQHF
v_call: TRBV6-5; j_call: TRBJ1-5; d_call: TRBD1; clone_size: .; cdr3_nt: TGTGCCAGCAGCTCGGGACAGAACAATCAGCCCCAGCATTTT; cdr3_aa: CASSSGQNNQPQHF
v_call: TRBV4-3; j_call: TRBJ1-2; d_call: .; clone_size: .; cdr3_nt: TGCGCCAGCAGCCAAGATCGTGAGTTTGGCTACACCTTC; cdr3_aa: CASSQDREFGYTF
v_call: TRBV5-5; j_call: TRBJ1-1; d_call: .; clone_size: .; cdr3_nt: TGTGCCAGCAGCTTAAGTTACTACACTGAAGCTTTCTTT; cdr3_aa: CASSLSYYTEAFF
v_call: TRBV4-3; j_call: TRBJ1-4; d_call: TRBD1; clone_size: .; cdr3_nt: TGCGCCAGCAGCCAAGACCTCGGGACAGGGGATGCAACTAATGAAAAACTGTTTTTT; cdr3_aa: CASSQDLGTGDATNEKLFF
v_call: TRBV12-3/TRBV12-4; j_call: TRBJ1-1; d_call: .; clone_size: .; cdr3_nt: TGTGCCAGCAGTCACAAGGAGAAATCTTTCTTT; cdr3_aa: CASSHKEKSFF
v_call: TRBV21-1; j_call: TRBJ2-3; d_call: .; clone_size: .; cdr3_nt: TGTGCCAGCAGCTCTCACTTAGATACGCAGTATTTT; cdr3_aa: CASSSHLDTQYF
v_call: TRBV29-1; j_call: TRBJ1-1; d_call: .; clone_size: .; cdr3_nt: TGCAGCGTAATGATGAACACTGAAGCTTTCTTT; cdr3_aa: CSVMMNTEAFF
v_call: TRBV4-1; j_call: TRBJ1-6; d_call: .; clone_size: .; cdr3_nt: TGCGCCAGCAGCCAAGACGGGGGGTCACCCCTCCACTTT; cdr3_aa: CASSQDGGSPLHF
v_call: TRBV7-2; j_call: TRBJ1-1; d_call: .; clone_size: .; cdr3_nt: TGTGCCAGCAGCGGCGTGGGGGGAAACACTGAAGCTTTCTTT; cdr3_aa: CASSGVGGNTEAFF
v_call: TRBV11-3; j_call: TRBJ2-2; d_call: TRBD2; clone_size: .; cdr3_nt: TGTGCCAGCCTCCCACTAGCGGGAGTGGGCACCGGGGAGCTGTTTTTT; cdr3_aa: CASLPLAGVGTGELFF
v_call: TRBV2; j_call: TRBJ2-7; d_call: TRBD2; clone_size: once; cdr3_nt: TGTGCCAGCAAGCGGACTAGCCCATCCCGCGAGCAGTACTTC; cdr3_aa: CASKRTSPSREQYF
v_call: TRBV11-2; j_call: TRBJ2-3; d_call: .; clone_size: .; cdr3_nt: TGTGCCAGCAGCTTAGTAGGGGGGGGGACAGATACGCAGTATTTT; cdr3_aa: CASSLVGGGTDTQYF
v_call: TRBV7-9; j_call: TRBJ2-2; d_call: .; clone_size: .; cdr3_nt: TGTGCCAGCAGCACCCGGGCCACCCCCACCGGGGAGCTGTTTTTT; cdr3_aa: CASSTRATPTGELFF
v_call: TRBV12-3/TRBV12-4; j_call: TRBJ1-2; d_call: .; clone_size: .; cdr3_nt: TGTGCCAGCAGTTTACAGGGGAGAGTGGGCTACACCTTC; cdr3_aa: CASSLQGRVGYTF
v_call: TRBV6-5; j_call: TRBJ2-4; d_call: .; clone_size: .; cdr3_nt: TGTGCCAGCAGCGCAGGGCGAAACATTCAGTACTTC; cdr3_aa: CASSAGRNIQYF
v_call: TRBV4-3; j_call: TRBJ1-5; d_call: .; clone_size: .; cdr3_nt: TGCGCCAGCAGCCAAGACATCTCGCAGCCCCAGCATTTT; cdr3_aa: CASSQDISQPQHF
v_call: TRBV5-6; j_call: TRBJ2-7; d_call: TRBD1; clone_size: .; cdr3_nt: TGTGCCAGCAGTTCAACCGGGACAGTTCACGTGCAGTACTTC; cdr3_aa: CASSSTGTVHVQYF
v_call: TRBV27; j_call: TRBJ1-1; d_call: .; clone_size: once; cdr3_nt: TGTGCCAGCACCTCAGGCCGGGGGCGTTTGGAGAACACTGAAGCTTTCTTT; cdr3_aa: CASTSGRGRLENTEAFF